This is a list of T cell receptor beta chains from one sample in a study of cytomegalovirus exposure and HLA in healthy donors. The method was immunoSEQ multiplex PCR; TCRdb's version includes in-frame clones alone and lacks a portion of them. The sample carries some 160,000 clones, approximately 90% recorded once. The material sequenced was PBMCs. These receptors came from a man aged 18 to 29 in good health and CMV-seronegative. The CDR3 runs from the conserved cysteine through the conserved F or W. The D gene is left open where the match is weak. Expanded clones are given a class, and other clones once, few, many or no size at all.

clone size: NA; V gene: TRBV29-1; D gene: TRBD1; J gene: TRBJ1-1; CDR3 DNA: TGCAGCGTTGAGACAGGGGACGGGTGGGATGAAGCTTTCTTT; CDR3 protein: CSVETGDGWDEAFF
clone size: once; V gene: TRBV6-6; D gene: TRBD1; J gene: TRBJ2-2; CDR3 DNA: TGTGCCAGCAGCCCCGGGACAGGGTCCACCGGGGAGCTGTTTTTT; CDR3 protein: CASSPGTGSTGELFF
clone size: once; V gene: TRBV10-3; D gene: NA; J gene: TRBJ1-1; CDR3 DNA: TGTGCCATCAGTGAGGGCAGGGAGGTGATTGAAGCTTTCTTT; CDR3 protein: CAISEGREVIEAFF
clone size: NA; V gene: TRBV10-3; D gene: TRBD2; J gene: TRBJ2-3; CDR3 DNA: TGTGCCATCAGTGAAGGTAGCGGGGGGGGAGATACGCAGTATTTT; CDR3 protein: CAISEGSGGGDTQYF
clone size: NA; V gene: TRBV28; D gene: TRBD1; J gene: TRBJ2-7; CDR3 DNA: TGTGCCAGCACTTCGGGACAGGGGGCTTCCTACGAGCAGTACTTC; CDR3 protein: CASTSGQGASYEQYF
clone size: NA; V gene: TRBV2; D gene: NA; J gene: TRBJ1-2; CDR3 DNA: TGTGCCAGCAGTGAAGCGCCGTCAGGGAAATATGGCTACACCTTC; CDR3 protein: CASSEAPSGKYGYTF
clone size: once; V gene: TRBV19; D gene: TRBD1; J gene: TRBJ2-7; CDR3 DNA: TGTGCCAGTAGAAACAGGGGGGACTACGAGCAGTACTTC; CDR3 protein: CASRNRGDYEQYF
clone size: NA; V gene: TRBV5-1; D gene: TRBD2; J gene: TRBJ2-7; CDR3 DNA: TGCGCCAGCAGCTGGACTAGCGGTTACGAGCAGTACTTC; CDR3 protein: CASSWTSGYEQYF
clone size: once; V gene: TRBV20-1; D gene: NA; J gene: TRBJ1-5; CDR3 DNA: TGCAGTGCCTCAGGGAATCAGCCCCAGCATTTT; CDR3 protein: CSASGNQPQHF
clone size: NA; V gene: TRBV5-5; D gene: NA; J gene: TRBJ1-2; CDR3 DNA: TGTGCCAGCAGCTGGATAGACAGCCCCCCTGGCTACACCTTC; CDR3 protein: CASSWIDSPPGYTF
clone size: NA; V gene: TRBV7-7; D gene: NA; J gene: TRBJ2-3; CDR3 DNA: TGTGCTAGCAGCTTAGCGATGGCGGAGGCTGCCGATACGCAGTATTTT; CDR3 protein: CASSLAMAEAADTQYF